This T cell receptor beta chain stems from a study of a mutant IDH1 vaccine in newly diagnosed glioma. Study as a whole: Of the patients given treatment, 62.5% were male and 37.5% were female, and a mean age of about 44 years was recorded. Most patients had received both radiotherapy and temozolomide, the prior options being radiotherapy, temozolomide, or both. Study outcomes and limitations: No link was apparently found between pseudoprogression and changes in top peripheral T cell clonotypes.

As concerns this clone: Its antigen is undetermined.

Time point reported: baseline, week 1 (first vaccination visit). Regarding treatment: pre-vaccination baseline after standard-of-care therapy. Each of the donors came in with new WHO grade 3 or 4 astrocytomas that were IDH1-mutant and ATRX-lost. Some clones are missing from TCRdb's copy, which holds only in-frame ones; the method was immunoSEQ multiplex PCR. The sample holds around 30,000 clones; 80% to 85% are singletons and the top ten take roughly 10%. The origin of this receptor is a man aged 45-65 years with glioma. Some clones in this sample may be carry-over from other donors' samples. The starting material was peripheral blood mononuclear cells (PBMCs), obtained from a glioma patient treated with radiotherapy, temozolomide or both.

The CDR3 here is CASSLAGTGRAKNIQYF. The CDR3 nucleotides read TGTGCCAGCAGCTTGGCCGGGACAGGGAGAGCCAAAAACATTCAGTACTTC. The chain employs TRBV5-6 and TRBJ2-4; 9 bases are shared with TRBD1. The V and J ends lost 0 bases and 0 bases, in that order; junction bases with no gene match: 4. CDR1 is SGHDT and CDR2 is YYEEEE in the germline V gene. The CDR3 extends over 17 amino acids.